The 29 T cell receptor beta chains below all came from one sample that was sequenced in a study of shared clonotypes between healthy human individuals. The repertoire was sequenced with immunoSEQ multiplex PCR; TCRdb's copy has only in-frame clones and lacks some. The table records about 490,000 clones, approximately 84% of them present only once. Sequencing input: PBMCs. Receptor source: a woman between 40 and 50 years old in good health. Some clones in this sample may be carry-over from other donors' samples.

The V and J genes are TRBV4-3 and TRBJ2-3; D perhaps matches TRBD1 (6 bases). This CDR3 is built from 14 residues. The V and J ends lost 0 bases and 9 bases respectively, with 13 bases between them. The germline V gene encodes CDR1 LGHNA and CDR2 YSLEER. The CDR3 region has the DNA TGCGCCAGCAGCCAAGACAAGACAGGCCAGACGCAGTATTTT. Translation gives CASSQDKTGQTQYF.

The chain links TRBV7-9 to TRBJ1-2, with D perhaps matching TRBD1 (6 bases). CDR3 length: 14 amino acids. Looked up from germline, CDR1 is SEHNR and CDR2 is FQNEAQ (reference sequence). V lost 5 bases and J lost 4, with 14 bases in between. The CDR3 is CASSPWTDSYGYTF. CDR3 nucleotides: TGTGCCAGCAGCCCTTGGACAGATTCCTATGGCTACACCTTC.

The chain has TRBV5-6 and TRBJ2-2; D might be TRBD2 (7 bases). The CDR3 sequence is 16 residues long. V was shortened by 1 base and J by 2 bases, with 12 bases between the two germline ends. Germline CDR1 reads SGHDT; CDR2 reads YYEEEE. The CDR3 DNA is TGTGCCAGCAGCTTGAGCAGGGGACTAAACACCGGGGAGCTGTTTTTT. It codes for CASSLSRGLNTGELFF.

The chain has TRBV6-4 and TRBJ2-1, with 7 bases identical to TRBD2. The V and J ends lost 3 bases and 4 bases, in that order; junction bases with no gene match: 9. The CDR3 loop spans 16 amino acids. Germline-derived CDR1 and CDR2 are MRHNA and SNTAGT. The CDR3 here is CASSEALAEAYNEQFF. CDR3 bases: TGTGCCAGCAGTGAGGCCCTAGCGGAGGCATACAATGAGCAGTTCTTC.

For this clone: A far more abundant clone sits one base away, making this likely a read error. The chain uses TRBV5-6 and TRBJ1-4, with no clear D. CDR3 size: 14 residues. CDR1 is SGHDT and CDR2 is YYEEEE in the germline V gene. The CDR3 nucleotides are TGTTCCAGCAGCTCCCGACATAGGAGAGAAAAACTGTTTTTT. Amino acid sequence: CSSSSRHRREKLFF. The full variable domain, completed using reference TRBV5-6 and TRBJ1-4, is DAGVTQSPTHLIKTRGQQVTLRCSPKSGHDTVSWYQQALGQGPQFIFQYYEEEERQRGNFPDRFSGHQFPNYSSELNVNALLLGDSALYLCSSSSRHRREKLFFGSGTQLSVL.

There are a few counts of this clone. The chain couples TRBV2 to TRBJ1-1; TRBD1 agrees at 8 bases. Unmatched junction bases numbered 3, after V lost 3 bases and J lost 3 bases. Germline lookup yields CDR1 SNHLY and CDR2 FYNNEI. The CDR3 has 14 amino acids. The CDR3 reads CASSDQGADTEAFF. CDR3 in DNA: TGTGCCAGCAGTGACCAGGGGGCGGACACTGAAGCTTTCTTT.

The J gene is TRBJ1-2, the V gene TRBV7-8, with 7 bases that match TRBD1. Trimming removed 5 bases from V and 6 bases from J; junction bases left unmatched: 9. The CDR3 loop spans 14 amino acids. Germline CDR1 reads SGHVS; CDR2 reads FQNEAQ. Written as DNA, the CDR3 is TGTGCCAGCAGCCTGCGACAGGGTTGGGATGGCTACACCTTC. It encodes CASSLRQGWDGYTF.

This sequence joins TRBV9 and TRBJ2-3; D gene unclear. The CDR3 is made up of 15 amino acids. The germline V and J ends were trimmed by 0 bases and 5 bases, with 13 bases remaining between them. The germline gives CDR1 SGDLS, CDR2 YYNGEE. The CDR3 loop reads CASSVGSWGEDTQYF. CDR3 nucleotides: TGTGCCAGCAGCGTAGGTTCGTGGGGTGAAGATACGCAGTATTTT.

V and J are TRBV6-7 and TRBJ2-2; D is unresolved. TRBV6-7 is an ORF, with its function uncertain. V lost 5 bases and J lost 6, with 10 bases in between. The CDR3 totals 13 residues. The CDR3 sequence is CASSAHLSGELFF. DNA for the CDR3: TGTGCCAGCAGTGCACATCTATCCGGGGAGCTGTTTTTT.

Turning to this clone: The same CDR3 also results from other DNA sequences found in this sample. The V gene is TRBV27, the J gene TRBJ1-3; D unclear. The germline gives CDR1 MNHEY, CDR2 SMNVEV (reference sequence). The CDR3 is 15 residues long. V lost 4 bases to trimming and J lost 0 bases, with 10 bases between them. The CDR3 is CASSSRRSSGNTIYF. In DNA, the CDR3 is TGTGCCAGCAGTTCCCGACGGAGCTCTGGAAACACCATATATTTT.

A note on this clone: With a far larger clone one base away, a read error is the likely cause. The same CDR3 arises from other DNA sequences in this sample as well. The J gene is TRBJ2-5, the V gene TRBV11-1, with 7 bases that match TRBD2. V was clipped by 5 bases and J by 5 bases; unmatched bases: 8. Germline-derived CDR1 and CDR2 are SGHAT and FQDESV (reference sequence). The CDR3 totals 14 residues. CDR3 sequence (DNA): TGTGCCAGCAGCCCTAGGGACGGGGGGGAGACCCAGTACTTC. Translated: CASSPRDGGETQYF.

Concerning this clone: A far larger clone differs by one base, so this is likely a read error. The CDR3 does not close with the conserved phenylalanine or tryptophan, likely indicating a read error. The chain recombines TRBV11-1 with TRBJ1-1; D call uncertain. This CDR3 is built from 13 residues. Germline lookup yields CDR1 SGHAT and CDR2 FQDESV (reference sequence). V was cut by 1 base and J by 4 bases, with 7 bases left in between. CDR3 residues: CASSLGSPTEAFL. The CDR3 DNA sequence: TGTGCCAGCAGCTTAGGGTCCCCCACTGAAGCTTTCCTT.

In DNA, the CDR3 is TGTGCCAGCAGTGAATTTTCGGGGGGGGGATTCTTGGCTAATGAGCAGTTCTTC. Translating gives CASSEFSGGGFLANEQFF. The J gene is TRBJ2-1, the V gene TRBV6-1; 8 bases are a match to TRBD2. This CDR3 is 18 amino acids long. The V gene end was trimmed by 2 bases and the J gene end by 7 bases; junction bases not matched to a gene: 16. Germline CDR1 reads MNHNS; CDR2 reads SASEGT.

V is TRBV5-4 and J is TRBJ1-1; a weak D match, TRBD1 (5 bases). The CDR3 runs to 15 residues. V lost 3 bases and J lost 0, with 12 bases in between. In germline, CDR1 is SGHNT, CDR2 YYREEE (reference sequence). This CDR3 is CASSSPGPLNTEAFF. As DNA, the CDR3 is TGTGCCAGCAGCTCACCGGGACCGCTGAACACTGAAGCTTTCTTT. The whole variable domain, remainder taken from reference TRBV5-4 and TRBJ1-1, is ETGVTQSPTHLIKTRGQQVTLRCSSQSGHNTVSWYQQALGQGPQFIFQYYREEENGRGNFPPRFSGLQFPNYSSELNVNALELDDSALYLCASSSPGPLNTEAFFGQGTRLTVV.

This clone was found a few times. The chain's CDR3 is CASSFGTVNVGELFF. The CDR3 nucleotides are TGTGCCAGCAGTTTCGGGACAGTCAATGTGGGGGAGCTGTTTTTT. The chain uses TRBV28 and TRBJ2-2, with 7 nucleotides matching TRBD1. With V trimmed by 3 bases and J by 8 bases, 9 bases remained unmatched. The CDR3 contains 15 residues. Per the germline V gene, CDR1 is MDHEN and CDR2 is SYDVKM. Looking up the rest from reference TRBV28 and TRBJ2-2 gives the full variable domain: DVKVTQSSRYLVKRTGEKVFLECVQDMDHENMFWYRQDPGLGLRLIYFSYDVKMKEKGDIPEGYSVSREKKERFSLILESASTNQTSMYLCASSFGTVNVGELFFGEGSRLTVL.

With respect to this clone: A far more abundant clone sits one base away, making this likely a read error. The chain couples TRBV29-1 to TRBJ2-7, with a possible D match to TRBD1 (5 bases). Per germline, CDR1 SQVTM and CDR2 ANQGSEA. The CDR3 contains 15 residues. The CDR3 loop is CRVERVGAASYEQYF. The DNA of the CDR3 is TGCAGAGTTGAAAGGGTAGGGGCCGCCTCCTACGAGCAGTACTTC.

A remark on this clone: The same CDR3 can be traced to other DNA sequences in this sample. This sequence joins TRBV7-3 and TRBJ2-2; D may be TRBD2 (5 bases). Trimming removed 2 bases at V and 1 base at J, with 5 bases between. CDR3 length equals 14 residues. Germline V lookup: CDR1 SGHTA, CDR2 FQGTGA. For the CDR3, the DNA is TGTGCCAGCAGCTTAGGACTGAACACCGGGGAGCTGTTTTTT. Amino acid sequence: CASSLGLNTGELFF.

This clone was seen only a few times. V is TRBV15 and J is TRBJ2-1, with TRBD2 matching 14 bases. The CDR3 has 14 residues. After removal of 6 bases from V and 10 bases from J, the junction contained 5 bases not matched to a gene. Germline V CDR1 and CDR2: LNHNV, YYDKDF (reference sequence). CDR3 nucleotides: TGTGCCACCAGGACTAGCGGGAGGGTGGAGGAGCAGTTCTTC. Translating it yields CATRTSGRVEEQFF. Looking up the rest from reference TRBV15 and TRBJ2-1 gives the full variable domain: DAMVIQNPRYQVTQFGKPVTLSCSQTLNHNVMYWYQQKSSQAPKLLFHYYDKDFNNEADTPDNFQSRRPNTSFCFLDIRSPGLGDTAMYLCATRTSGRVEEQFFGPGTRLTVL.

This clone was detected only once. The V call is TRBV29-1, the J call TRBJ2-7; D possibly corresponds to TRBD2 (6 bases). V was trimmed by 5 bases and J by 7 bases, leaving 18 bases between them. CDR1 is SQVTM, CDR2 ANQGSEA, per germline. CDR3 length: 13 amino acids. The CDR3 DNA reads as TGCAGCGTTTCAATTTCGGGAGCCCGAGAGCAGTACTTC. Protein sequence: CSVSISGAREQYF.

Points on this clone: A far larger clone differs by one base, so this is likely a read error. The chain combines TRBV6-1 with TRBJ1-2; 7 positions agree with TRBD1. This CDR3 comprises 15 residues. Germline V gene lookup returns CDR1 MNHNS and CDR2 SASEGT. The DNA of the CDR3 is TGTGCCAGCAGAACCCCGGGACAGAGAAACTATGTCTACACCTTC. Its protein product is CASRTPGQRNYVYTF.

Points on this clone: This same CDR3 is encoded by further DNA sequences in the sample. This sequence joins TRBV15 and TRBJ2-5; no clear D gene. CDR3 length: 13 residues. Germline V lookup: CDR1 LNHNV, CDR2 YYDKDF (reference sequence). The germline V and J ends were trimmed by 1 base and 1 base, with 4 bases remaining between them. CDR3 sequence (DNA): TGTGCCACCAGCAGAGGCCTCCAAGAGACCCAGTACTTC. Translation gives CATSRGLQETQYF.

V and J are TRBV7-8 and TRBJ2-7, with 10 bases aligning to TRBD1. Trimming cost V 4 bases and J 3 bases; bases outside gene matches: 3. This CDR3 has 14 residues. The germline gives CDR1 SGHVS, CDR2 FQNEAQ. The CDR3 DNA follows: TGTGCCAGCAGCTCAGGACAGGGGGGCTACGAGCAGTACTTC. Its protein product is CASSSGQGGYEQYF.

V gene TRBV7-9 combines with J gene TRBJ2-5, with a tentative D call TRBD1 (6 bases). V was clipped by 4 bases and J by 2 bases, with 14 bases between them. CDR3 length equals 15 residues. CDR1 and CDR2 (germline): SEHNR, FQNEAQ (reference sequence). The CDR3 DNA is TGTGCCAGCAGCTCCCCGGGACACCAGCAAGAGACCCAGTACTTC. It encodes CASSSPGHQQETQYF.

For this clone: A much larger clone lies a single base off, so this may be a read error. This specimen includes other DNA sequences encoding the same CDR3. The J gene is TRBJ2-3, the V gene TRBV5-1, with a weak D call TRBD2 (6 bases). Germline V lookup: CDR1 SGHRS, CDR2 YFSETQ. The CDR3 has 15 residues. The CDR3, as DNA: TGCGCCAGCAGCTTGGATAGCGGCGGACCAGATACGCAGTATTTC. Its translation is CASSLDSGGPDTQYF.

CDR3 loop: CASSVTSGRAGTDTQYF. The CDR3, as DNA: TGTGCCAGCAGCGTAACTAGCGGGAGGGCCGGTACAGATACGCAGTATTTT. This chain joins TRBV9 and TRBJ2-3; 13 nucleotides align to TRBD2. Germline V lookup: CDR1 SGDLS, CDR2 YYNGEE. J gave up 3 bases and V 1 base, and 5 bases lay outside the gene matches. The CDR3 consists of 17 residues.

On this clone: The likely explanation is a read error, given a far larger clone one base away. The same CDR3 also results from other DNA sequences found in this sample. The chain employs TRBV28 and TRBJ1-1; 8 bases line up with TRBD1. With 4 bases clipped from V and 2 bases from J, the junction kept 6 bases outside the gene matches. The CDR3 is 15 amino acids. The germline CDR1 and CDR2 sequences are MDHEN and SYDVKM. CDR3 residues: CASSSLTGDNTEAFF. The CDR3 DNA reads TGTGCCAGCAGTTCACTGACAGGGGACAACACTGAAGCTTTCTTT.

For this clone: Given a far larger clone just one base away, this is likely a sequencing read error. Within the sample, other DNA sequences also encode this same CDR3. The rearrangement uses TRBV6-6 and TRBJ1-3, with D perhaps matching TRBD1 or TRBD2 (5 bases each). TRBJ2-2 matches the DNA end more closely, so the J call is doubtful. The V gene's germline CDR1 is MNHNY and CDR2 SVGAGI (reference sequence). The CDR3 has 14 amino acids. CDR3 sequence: CASRSGTDTGELFF. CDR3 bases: TGTGCAAGCAGGTCAGGGACGGACACCGGGGAGCTGTTTTTT.

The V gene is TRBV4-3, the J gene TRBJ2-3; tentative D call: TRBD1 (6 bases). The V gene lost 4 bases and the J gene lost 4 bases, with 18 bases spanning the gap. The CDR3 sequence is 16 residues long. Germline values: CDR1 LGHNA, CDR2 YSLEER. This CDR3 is CASSLRTGPGADTQYF. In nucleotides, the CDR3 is TGCGCCAGCAGCCTCCGAACAGGGCCCGGTGCAGATACGCAGTATTTT.

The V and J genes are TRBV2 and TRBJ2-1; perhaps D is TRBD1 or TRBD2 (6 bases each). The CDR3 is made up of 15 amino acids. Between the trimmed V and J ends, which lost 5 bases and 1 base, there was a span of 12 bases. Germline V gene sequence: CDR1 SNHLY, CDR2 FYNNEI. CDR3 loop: CASSRGASSYNEQFF. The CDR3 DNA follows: TGTGCCAGCAGTAGGGGGGCCTCTTCCTACAATGAGCAGTTCTTC.